This TCR beta chain was captured in a study of T-cell memory formation after mild COVID-19. Study in general: Largely donor-specific sequence clusters came from two donors. Study observations and caveats: CD8+ contracting clones occupied EMRA, while CD4+ ones occupied mainly CM and EM.

Comments on this clonotype: Its specificity is unknown.

Constant-segment primers served in 5'RACE that generated TCR alpha and TCR beta cDNA libraries bearing sample barcodes and UMIs. In TCRdb, the 5' RACE reads were re-called with MiXCR into one record per CDR3 protein. The table has around 140,000 distinct CDR3 sequences, 20% to 25% seen once; the top ten hold around 22%. The CDR3 contains 14 residues. Germline lookup yields CDR1 MNHEY and CDR2 SMNVEV (reference sequence). Trimming at V came to 7 bases and at J to 4 bases, leaving 8 bases not matched to a gene. Sequenced input: PBMCs or a T cell subset sorted from them (not recorded which). The sequence was obtained from an adult woman who had mild COVID-19 (a few samples of this study predate the infection). Cell type and time point are not known. The chain is built from TRBV27 and TRBJ1-1; 8 bases align to TRBD1. The chain's CDR3 is CASKPGQAVTEAFF. The CDR3 coding sequence is TGTGCCAGCAAGCCGGGACAGGCAGTCACTGAAGCTTTCTTT.